These 22 T cell receptor beta chains were all obtained from the same sample, sequenced in a study of early T cells in non-severe SARS-CoV-2 infection (dated by TCRdb to the early 2020s). The receptor library was made with 5' RACE. TCRdb records NextSeq 500 as the sequencer. TCRdb reanalyzed the raw reads on its own, using fastp at Q25 for trimming and MiXCR for clone calling, and kept in-frame beta chains. Every distinct CDR3 protein forms one entry, paired with its most common genes and DNA. This sample has about 36,000 distinct CDR3 sequences in its table, and 8% to 10% of those were observed once. The ten most abundant clones make up about 12% of the sample. The sequenced material came from whole blood. The receptors here all came from an adult who was a healthcare worker with PCR-confirmed SARS-CoV-2 infection or an uninfected control (not recorded which).

At least ten counts were recorded for this clonotype. The gene calls are TRBV10-3 and TRBJ2-1, with D possibly matching TRBD2 (6 bases). The V end was cut by 8 bases, the J end by 6 bases, with 11 bases between. CDR3 length: 12 residues. Per germline, CDR1 ENHRY and CDR2 SYGVKD. This CDR3 reads CAIQDGGNEQFF. For the CDR3, the DNA is TGTGCCATCCAGGACGGGGGCAATGAGCAGTTCTTC.

In its sample, this clonotype was seen a few times. J is TRBJ1-1 and V is TRBV29-1, with D unresolved. The CDR3 extends over 14 amino acids. Trimming removed 4 bases from V and 4 bases from J, with 16 bases in between. Germline V gene lookup returns CDR1 SQVTM and CDR2 ANQGSEA. The CDR3 loop reads CSVVAARPGTEAFF. The CDR3 DNA sequence: TGCAGCGTTGTGGCAGCTCGTCCGGGCACTGAAGCTTTCTTT.

This clonotype has just one count. V usage is TRBV18 and J usage is TRBJ1-1; 7 positions agree with TRBD1. This CDR3 comprises 14 residues. Germline V gives CDR1 KGHSH, CDR2 LQKENI. V shed 1 base, J shed 3 bases, and the junction held 2 bases outside the gene matches. CDR3 nucleotide sequence: TGTGCCAGCTCACCACAGGGGGCGGACACTGAAGCTTTCTTT. Its protein product is CASSPQGADTEAFF.

This clonotype was detected ten times or more. The V gene is TRBV7-2, the J gene TRBJ1-1; no definite D call. The V gene lost 1 base and the J gene lost 0 bases, with 6 bases spanning the gap. CDR3 length: 14 residues. The germline gives CDR1 SGHTA, CDR2 FQGNSA. CDR3 protein: CASSLVPMNTEAFF. The CDR3 DNA sequence: TGTGCCAGCAGCTTAGTACCCATGAACACTGAAGCTTTCTTT.

This clonotype was seen at least ten times. The V call is TRBV7-6, the J call TRBJ1-2; D ambiguous. The CDR3 length is 17 residues. The V gene lost 5 bases and the J gene lost 0 bases, with 19 bases spanning the gap. Germline assignment: CDR1 SGHVS and CDR2 FNYEAQ. CDR3 region: CASSQISTAPANYGYTF. For the CDR3, the DNA is TGTGCCAGCAGCCAAATCTCAACGGCTCCTGCTAACTATGGCTACACCTTC.

The chain joins TRBV4-1 to TRBJ1-1, with D perhaps TRBD1 (6 bases). The germline gives CDR1 MGHRA, CDR2 YSYEKL. V dropped 3 bases and J dropped 2 bases, with 25 bases sitting between them. CDR3 length equals 19 residues. The chain's CDR3 is CASSHEIPTGILANTEAFF. The CDR3, as DNA: TGCGCCAGCAGCCATGAGATTCCTACAGGGATCCTGGCAAACACTGAAGCTTTCTTT.

The rearrangement joins TRBV4-2 to TRBJ2-5, with 12 positions matching TRBD2. This CDR3 has 18 amino acids. Germline V gene lookup returns CDR1 LGHNA and CDR2 YNFKEQ. V was pared by 4 bases and J by 5 bases, with 14 bases of the junction left unmatched. For the CDR3, the DNA is TGTGCCAGCAGCCGGCTAGCGGGGGGGCCGTTGGGTGGTGAGACCCAGTACTTC. It translates to CASSRLAGGPLGGETQYF.

This clonotype has at least ten counts. The gene calls are TRBV6-5 and TRBJ1-2; D possibly corresponds to TRBD1 (6 bases). The length of the CDR3 is 16 residues. V was trimmed by 8 bases and J by 3 bases, leaving 22 bases between them. Germline V CDR1 and CDR2: MNHEY, SVGAGI. CDR3 in DNA: TGTGCCAGCGGAATTATGGTGGGGGGCTGGGACTATGGCTACACCTTC. Translation: CASGIMVGGWDYGYTF.

Only one count was recorded for this clonotype. V gene TRBV20-1 combines with J gene TRBJ1-1; possible D gene TRBD1, 6 bases. Germline assignment: CDR1 DFQATT and CDR2 SNEGSKA (reference sequence). The V end was cut by 3 bases, the J end by 4 bases, with 9 bases between. The CDR3 extends over 12 amino acids. The CDR3: CSASKGGTEAFF. The CDR3 DNA reads TGCAGTGCTAGTAAAGGGGGCACTGAAGCTTTCTTT.

This clonotype has at least ten counts. The chain carries TRBV20-1 and TRBJ2-7; 8 bases are shared with TRBD2. The junction had 9 bases not matched to a gene; V was cut back by 5 bases and J by 0 bases. The germline gives CDR1 DFQATT, CDR2 SNEGSKA (reference sequence). The length of the CDR3 is 15 residues. The CDR3 protein is CSALVGGESSYEQYF. The CDR3 region has the DNA TGCAGTGCTCTAGTCGGGGGGGAGAGCTCCTACGAGCAGTACTTC.

This clonotype has a handful of counts. This chain links TRBV20-1 with TRBJ2-5, with a tentative D call TRBD2 (5 bases). The CDR3 runs to 14 residues. Looked up from germline, CDR1 is DFQATT and CDR2 is SNEGSKA (reference sequence). V was clipped by 5 bases and J by 4 bases, with 17 bases between them. CDR3 coding DNA: TGCAGTGCTGCCATTCCGGGGAGTGGAGAGACCCAGTACTTC. Translation gives CSAAIPGSGETQYF.

In its sample, this clonotype was seen a few times. The chain joins TRBV9 to TRBJ2-1; tentatively, D is TRBD2 (6 bases). The V end was cut by 4 bases, the J end by 5 bases, with 13 bases between. The CDR3 spans 14 residues. CDR1 SGDLS and CDR2 YYNGEE come from the germline V gene. The DNA for the CDR3 is TGTGCCAGCAGCCCTGGGACTTACGACAATGAGCAGTTCTTC. Translation: CASSPGTYDNEQFF.

The J gene is TRBJ1-1, the V gene TRBV18; 9 nucleotides match TRBD1. V trimming: 4 bases; J trimming: 4 bases; junction bases outside the gene matches: 7. CDR3 length: 15 amino acids. CDR1 and CDR2 from the germline V gene are KGHSH and LQKENI. The CDR3 DNA follows: TGTGCCAGCTCACACCGGACAGGGGAGATCACTGAAGCTTTCTTT. Its protein product is CASSHRTGEITEAFF. The whole variable domain, filled in from reference TRBV18 and TRBJ1-1, reads NAGVMQNPRHLVRRRGQEARLRCSPMKGHSHVYWYRQLPEEGLKFMVYLQKENIIDESGMPKERFSAEFPKEGPSILRIQQVVRGDSAAYFCASSHRTGEITEAFFGQGTRLTVV.

This clonotype has at least ten counts. V usage is TRBV28 and J usage is TRBJ2-5; D not resolved. The CDR3 extends over 13 amino acids. In germline, CDR1 is MDHEN, CDR2 SYDVKM. V lost 4 bases and J lost 9, with 15 bases in between. The CDR3 DNA reads TGTGCCAGCAGTTCCCGGACGGTCCGGTCCCAGTACTTC. Translated: CASSSRTVRSQYF.

This clonotype is medium-sized by share. V usage is TRBV20-1 and J usage is TRBJ2-1; TRBD1 is a possible D gene (6 bases). Trimming cost V 7 bases and J 5 bases, with 18 bases left between them. Germline CDR1 DFQATT, CDR2 SNEGSKA (reference sequence). The CDR3 totals 14 residues. This CDR3 reads CSGKRDNKDNEQFF. DNA for the CDR3: TGCAGTGGGAAGAGGGACAACAAGGACAATGAGCAGTTCTTC.

The J gene is TRBJ2-5, the V gene TRBV20-1; 7 bases are shared with TRBD1. CDR1 is DFQATT, CDR2 SNEGSKA, per germline (reference sequence). Trimming removed 3 bases from V and 2 bases from J; junction bases left unmatched: 6. CDR3 length: 14 residues. CDR3 region: CSARGDREQETQYF. The CDR3 bases are TGCAGTGCTAGGGGAGACAGGGAGCAAGAGACCCAGTACTTC.

This clonotype came up many times. The genes are TRBV29-1 and TRBJ2-3, with D perhaps matching TRBD1 or TRBD2 (5 bases each). Germline V gene lookup returns CDR1 SQVTM and CDR2 ANQGSEA. V lost 8 bases, J lost 8 bases, and 17 bases lay in between. The CDR3 consists of 12 residues. The CDR3 DNA sequence: TGCAGCATCGAGGTAGGGGACCGTACGCAGTATTTT. Protein product: CSIEVGDRTQYF.

This clonotype was counted many times. This CDR3 reads CSARDRQGANSPLHF. CDR3 sequence (DNA): TGCAGTGCTAGAGATCGACAGGGGGCTAATTCACCCCTCCACTTT. The chain has TRBV20-1 and TRBJ1-6, with 10 bases matching TRBD1. CDR1 is DFQATT, CDR2 SNEGSKA, per germline (reference sequence). CDR3 size: 15 residues. J gave up 6 bases and V 0 bases, and 2 bases lay outside the gene matches.

In its sample, this clonotype was seen many times. The CDR3 DNA reads as TGTGCCAGCTCACCAAATGAGAACACTGAAGCTTTCTTT. Translation: CASSPNENTEAFF. V and J are TRBV18 and TRBJ1-1, with D unclear. Trimming pared 2 bases from V and 1 base from J, leaving 5 bases between. CDR3 size: 13 residues. CDR1 is KGHSH and CDR2 is LQKENI in the germline V gene.

This clonotype was observed many times. CDR3 sequence (DNA): TGCGCCAGCAGCTTGGTCCGGTCTAGCACAGATACGCAGTATTTT. It encodes CASSLVRSSTDTQYF. This chain connects TRBV5-1 to TRBJ2-3; D is ambiguous. Trimming left V 0 bases short and J 0 bases short, with 8 bases between. The CDR3 is made up of 15 amino acids. Germline CDR1 and CDR2: SGHRS and YFSETQ.

Ten or more counts support this clonotype. The chain links TRBV12-3 or TRBV12-4 to TRBJ1-5; TRBD1 agrees at 8 bases. The CDR3 runs to 13 residues. V dropped 6 bases and J dropped 5; count of bases not matched to a gene: 3. The CDR3 loop reads CASSPQGDQPQHF. For the CDR3, the DNA is TGTGCCAGCAGCCCACAGGGGGATCAGCCCCAGCATTTT.

V usage is TRBV4-1 and J usage is TRBJ2-1; 11 bases match TRBD1. The CDR3 covers 16 residues. Germline V gene data show CDR1 as MGHRA and CDR2 as YSYEKL. Trimming removed 6 bases from V and 7 bases from J; junction bases left unmatched: 11. CDR3 loop: CASSYPGGTGGNEQFF. For the CDR3, the DNA is TGCGCCAGCAGTTATCCTGGGGGGACAGGGGGAAATGAGCAGTTCTTC.